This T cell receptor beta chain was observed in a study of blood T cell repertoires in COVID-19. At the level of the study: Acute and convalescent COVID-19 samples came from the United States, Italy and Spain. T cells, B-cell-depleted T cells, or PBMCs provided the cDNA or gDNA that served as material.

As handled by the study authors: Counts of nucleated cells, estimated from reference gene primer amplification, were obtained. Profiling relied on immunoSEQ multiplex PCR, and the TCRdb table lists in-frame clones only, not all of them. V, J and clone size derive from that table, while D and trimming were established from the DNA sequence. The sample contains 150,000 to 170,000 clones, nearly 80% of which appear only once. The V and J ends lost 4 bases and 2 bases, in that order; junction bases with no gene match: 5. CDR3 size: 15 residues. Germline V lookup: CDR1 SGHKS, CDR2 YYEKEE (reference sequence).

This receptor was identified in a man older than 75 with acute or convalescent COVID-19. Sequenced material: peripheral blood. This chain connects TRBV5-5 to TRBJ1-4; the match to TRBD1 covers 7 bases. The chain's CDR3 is CASSVPGQTNEKLFF. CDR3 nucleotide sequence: TGTGCCAGCAGCGTACCGGGACAGACTAATGAAAAACTGTTTTTT. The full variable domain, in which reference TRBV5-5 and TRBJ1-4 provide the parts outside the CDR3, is DAGVTQSPTHLIKTRGQQVTLRCSPISGHKSVSWYQQVLGQGPQFIFQYYEKEERGRGNFPDRFSARQFPNYSSELNVNALLLGDSALYLCASSVPGQTNEKLFFGSGTQLSVL.